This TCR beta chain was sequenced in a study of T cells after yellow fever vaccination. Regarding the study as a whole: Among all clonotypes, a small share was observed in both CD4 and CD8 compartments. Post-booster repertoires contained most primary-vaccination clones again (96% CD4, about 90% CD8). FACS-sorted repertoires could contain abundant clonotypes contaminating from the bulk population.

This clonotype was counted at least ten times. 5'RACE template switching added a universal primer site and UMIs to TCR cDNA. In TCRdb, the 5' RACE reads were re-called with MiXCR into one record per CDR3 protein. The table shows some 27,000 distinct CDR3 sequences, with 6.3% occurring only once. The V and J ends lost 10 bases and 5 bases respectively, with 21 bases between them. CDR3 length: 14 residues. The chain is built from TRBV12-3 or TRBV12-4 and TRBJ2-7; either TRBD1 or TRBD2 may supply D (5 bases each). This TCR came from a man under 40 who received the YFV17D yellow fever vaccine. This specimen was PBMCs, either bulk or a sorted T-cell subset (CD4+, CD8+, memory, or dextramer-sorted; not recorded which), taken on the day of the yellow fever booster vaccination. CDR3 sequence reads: CATSRGNAENEQYF. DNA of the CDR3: TGTGCCACCTCCCGGGGCAACGCGGAGAACGAGCAGTACTTC.